Following are 22 T cell receptor beta chains from one sample sequenced in a study of control samples from healthy donors and cancer patients (dated by TCRdb to between 2020 and 2021). Receptors were amplified or captured by the immunoSEQ multiplex PCR assay. TCRdb took this table from immuneACCESS and kept in-frame rearrangements with V and J called. Such tables lack part of the clones; where checked against another copy, unresolved V genes explain under half of the gap, and the rest is unexplained. The sample table contains roughly 55,000 clones; only one count was recorded for more than 85% of them. The ten largest clones take up less than 2% of the sample. Input material: PBMCs. Every receptor here comes from a middle-aged man with colorectal cancer.

The V and J genes are TRBV7-3 and TRBJ2-3, with D unclear. The CDR3 sequence is 17 residues long. Germline V gene sequence: CDR1 SGHTA, CDR2 FQGTGA. Deletions cut 2 bases from V and 0 bases from J, with 15 bases between. This CDR3 reads CASSLRPRSPSTDTQYF. CDR3 coding DNA: TGTGCCAGCAGCTTACGGCCTAGAAGTCCTAGCACAGATACGCAGTATTTT. Full variable domain (missing parts from reference TRBV7-3 and TRBJ2-3): GAGVSQTPSNKVTEKGKYVELRCDPISGHTALYWYRQSLGQGPEFLIYFQGTGAADDSGLPNDRFFAVRPEGSVSTLKIQRTERGDSAVYLCASSLRPRSPSTDTQYFGPGTRLTVL.

The genes are TRBV6-6 and TRBJ1-1, with 7 nucleotides matching TRBD1. Per germline, CDR1 MNHNY and CDR2 SVGAGI (reference sequence). The CDR3 loop spans 13 amino acids. J was trimmed by 8 bases and V by 5 bases; bases with no gene match: 8. CDR3 nucleotides: TGTGCCAGCAGTACCGACAGGGATAGGGAAGCTTTCTTT. Residues: CASSTDRDREAFF.

The V gene is TRBV6-6, the J gene TRBJ1-3; TRBD1 aligns across 8 bases. J gave up 0 bases and V 5 bases, and 9 bases lay outside the gene matches. The CDR3 sequence is 17 residues long. From germline, CDR1 is MNHNY and CDR2 SVGAGI (reference sequence). The CDR3 DNA reads TGTGCCAGCAGTCCGTGGGACAGGTCGAGCTCTGGAAACACCATATATTTT. Encoded protein: CASSPWDRSSSGNTIYF.

The chain combines TRBV18 with TRBJ2-7; 9 bases line up with TRBD1. This CDR3 region has 15 residues. Germline V gene sequence: CDR1 KGHSH, CDR2 LQKENI. Trimming cost V 5 bases and J 4 bases; bases outside gene matches: 9. For the CDR3, the DNA is TGTGCCAGCTCATCAAGGACAGGGGTAAATTACGAGCAGTACTTC. This sequence encodes CASSSRTGVNYEQYF. Variable domain in full (rest from reference TRBV18 and TRBJ2-7): NAGVMQNPRHLVRRRGQEARLRCSPMKGHSHVYWYRQLPEEGLKFMVYLQKENIIDESGMPKERFSAEFPKEGPSILRIQQVVRGDSAAYFCASSSRTGVNYEQYFGPGTRLTVT.

This clone was seen once. V is TRBV7-9 and J is TRBJ2-5, with D possibly being TRBD2 (6 bases). CDR3 size: 15 residues. Trimming pared 5 bases from V and 1 base from J, leaving 14 bases between. The germline gives CDR1 SEHNR, CDR2 FQNEAQ (reference sequence). CDR3 nucleotide sequence: TGTGCCAGCAGCCCGGAGGGACTGACCCAAGAGACCCAGTACTTC. Translated, it gives CASSPEGLTQETQYF.

V gene TRBV30 combines with J gene TRBJ2-5; no definite D call. This CDR3 has 14 amino acids. From germline, CDR1 is GTSNPN and CDR2 SVGIG (reference sequence). V shed 1 base and J shed 5 bases, with 14 bases lying between them. The CDR3 loop reads CAWSATQTGETQYF. The CDR3 DNA sequence: TGTGCCTGGAGTGCGACCCAAACTGGGGAGACCCAGTACTTC.

The CDR3 DNA sequence: TGTGCCAGCACCATCGACAGGGGGCTGATGGATACGCAGTATTTT. Residues: CASTIDRGLMDTQYF. The V and J genes are TRBV27 and TRBJ2-3; 10 bases map to TRBD1. With 7 bases clipped from V and 6 bases from J, the junction kept 10 bases outside the gene matches. Germline CDR1 MNHEY, CDR2 SMNVEV (reference sequence). This CDR3 region has 15 residues.

Points on this clone: Distinct nucleotide sequences in the sample also encode this CDR3. The CDR3 DNA sequence: TGTGCCAGCAGTCTTTCTAATTCACCCCTCCACTTT. It is translated as CASSLSNSPLHF. The V call is TRBV3-1 (or the pseudogene TRBV3-2), the J call TRBJ1-6; D gene ambiguous. The CDR3 sequence is 12 residues long. From germline, CDR1 is LGHDT and CDR2 YNNKEL (reference sequence). The V and J ends lost 6 bases and 6 bases respectively, with 6 bases between them.

The V call is TRBV14, the J call TRBJ2-2, with D hard to call. V was clipped by 1 base and J by 4 bases, with 16 bases between them. The CDR3 totals 17 residues. CDR1 SGHDN and CDR2 FVKESK come from the germline V gene. The CDR3 nucleotides read TGTGCCAGCAGCCAAGCGGTGGGCAAAGTGGGCACCGGGGAGCTGTTTTTT. Translating it yields CASSQAVGKVGTGELFF. The full variable domain, with the rest looked up from reference TRBV14 and TRBJ2-2, is EAGVTQFPSHSVIEKGQTVTLRCDPISGHDNLYWYRRVMGKEIKFLLHFVKESKQDESGMPNNRFLAERTGGTYSTLKVQPAELEDSGVYFCASSQAVGKVGTGELFFGEGSRLTVL.

The chain joins TRBV9 to TRBJ2-1; 16 bases agree with TRBD2. This CDR3 region has 20 residues. CDR1 and CDR2 (germline): SGDLS, YYNGEE. V was pared by 4 bases and J by 2 bases, with 12 bases of the junction left unmatched. The CDR3 nucleotides read TGTGCCAGCAGCTTTAGTCAGGGACTAGCGGGGGGGGAGCCCTACAATGAGCAGTTCTTC. As protein: CASSFSQGLAGGEPYNEQFF.

The chain recombines TRBV5-3 with TRBJ1-5, with no clear D. TRBV5-3 is an ORF, and what it does is uncertain. The CDR3 is 14 residues long. Trimming cost V 0 bases and J 7 bases, with 11 bases left between them. CDR3 in amino acids: CARSLVTVEQPQHF. The CDR3, as DNA: TGTGCCAGAAGCTTGGTTACTGTCGAACAGCCCCAGCATTTT.

This clone was seen just once. J is TRBJ1-2 and V is TRBV3-1 (or the pseudogene TRBV3-2); D not certain. V lost 1 base and J 7 bases, leaving 4 bases between the germline ends. The CDR3 runs to 11 residues. Per the germline V gene, CDR1 is LGHDT and CDR2 is YNNKEL (reference sequence). CDR3: CASSQGGGYTF. CDR3 DNA: TGTGCCAGCAGCCAAGGGGGTGGCTACACCTTC.

This chain connects TRBV7-6 to TRBJ2-1; 8 bases map to TRBD1. Trimming at V came to 1 base and at J to 10 bases, leaving 0 bases not matched to a gene. Germline V gene sequence: CDR1 SGHVS, CDR2 FNYEAQ. The CDR3 has 12 amino acids. The CDR3 loop reads CASSLGTGEQFF. The CDR3 nucleotides read TGTGCCAGCAGCTTAGGGACAGGGGAGCAGTTCTTC.

The genes are TRBV25-1 and TRBJ2-1, with a possible D match to TRBD1 (6 bases). CDR1 and CDR2 (germline): MGHDK, SYGVNS. The CDR3 runs to 16 residues. The V and J ends lost 6 bases and 3 bases respectively, with 18 bases between them. The CDR3 protein is CASSPRGRGNYNEQFF. In nucleotides, the CDR3 is TGTGCCAGCAGCCCGAGGGGCAGGGGTAACTACAATGAGCAGTTCTTC.

The genes are TRBV15 and TRBJ1-6; tentatively, D is TRBD1 (6 bases). The CDR3 length is 15 residues. Germline V gene data show CDR1 as LNHNV and CDR2 as YYDKDF (reference sequence). Between the trimmed V and J ends, which lost 0 bases and 9 bases, there was a span of 12 bases. The chain's CDR3 is CATSREPQGSSPLHF. The DNA of the CDR3 is TGTGCCACCAGCAGAGAACCACAGGGAAGTTCACCCCTCCACTTT.

The rearrangement joins TRBV19 to TRBJ2-1; 7 nucleotides match TRBD1. This CDR3 region has 16 residues. Germline loops: CDR1 LNHDA, CDR2 SQIVND (reference sequence). With 3 bases clipped from V and 3 bases from J, the junction kept 8 bases outside the gene matches. The CDR3 reads CASSIGTDQVYNEQFF. CDR3 coding DNA: TGTGCCAGTAGTATCGGGACAGATCAAGTCTACAATGAGCAGTTCTTC.

The rearrangement links TRBV9 to TRBJ2-3; 13 nucleotides agree with TRBD2. After removal of 4 bases from V and 3 bases from J, the junction contained 2 bases not matched to a gene. The CDR3 has 15 amino acids. Germline V gene sequence: CDR1 SGDLS, CDR2 YYNGEE. CDR3 bases: TGTGCCAGCAGCCCGACTAGCGGGGGGACAGATACGCAGTATTTT. Amino acid sequence: CASSPTSGGTDTQYF.

J is TRBJ2-3 and V is TRBV27; 13 nucleotides align to TRBD2. CDR3 size: 16 residues. J was trimmed by 6 bases and V by 5 bases; bases with no gene match: 8. Germline V gene data show CDR1 as MNHEY and CDR2 as SMNVEV (reference sequence). The CDR3 DNA reads as TGTGCCAGCAGTCCGGGACTAGCGGGAACTTTGGATACGCAGTATTTT. This sequence encodes CASSPGLAGTLDTQYF.

This clone was detected a few times. The chain joins TRBV12-3 or TRBV12-4 to TRBJ1-5, with no clear D. The CDR3 runs to 12 residues. The V and J ends lost 7 bases and 6 bases respectively, with 10 bases between them. The CDR3, as DNA: TGTGCCAGCACAGAGGGTGGTCAGCCCCAGCATTTT. Its protein product is CASTEGGQPQHF.

V gene TRBV23-1 combines with J gene TRBJ2-7; D gene unclear. TRBV23-1 is an ORF for which the function is uncertain. V lost 3 bases and J lost 2, with 20 bases in between. This CDR3 is 17 amino acids long. The DNA for the CDR3 is TGCGCCAGCAGTCACCAATACACGACCTCGGGCGCCTACGAGCAGTACTTC. This gives the protein CASSHQYTTSGAYEQYF.

The chain has TRBV6-5 and TRBJ1-1; D might be TRBD1 (5 bases). Per germline, CDR1 MNHEY and CDR2 SVGAGI. V was clipped by 5 bases and J by 7 bases, with 17 bases between them. The CDR3 consists of 14 residues. The CDR3 DNA follows: TGTGCCAGCAGTACCCAAGCGGGACCGTATGAAGCTTTCTTT. It yields the protein CASSTQAGPYEAFF.

The gene calls are TRBV3-1 (or the pseudogene TRBV3-2) and TRBJ1-3; tentative D call: TRBD1 (5 bases). CDR1 is LGHDT, CDR2 YNNKEL, per germline (reference sequence). The CDR3 contains 17 residues. V lost 1 base, J lost 0 bases, and 13 bases lay in between. DNA for the CDR3: TGTGCCAGCAGCCAAGGTGGTCGGGGGAGCTCTGGAAACACCATATATTTT. Translation gives CASSQGGRGSSGNTIYF.